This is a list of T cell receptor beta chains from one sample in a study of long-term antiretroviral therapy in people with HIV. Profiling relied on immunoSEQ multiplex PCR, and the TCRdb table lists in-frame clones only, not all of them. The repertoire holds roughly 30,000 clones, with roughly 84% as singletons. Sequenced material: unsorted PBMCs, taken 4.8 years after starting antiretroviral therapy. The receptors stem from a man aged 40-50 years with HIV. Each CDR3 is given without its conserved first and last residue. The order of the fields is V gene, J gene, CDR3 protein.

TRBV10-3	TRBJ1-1	AISESKVNTEAF
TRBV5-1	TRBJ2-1	ASSSSSGRRNEQF
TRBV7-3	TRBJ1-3	ASSQRQSHSGNTIY
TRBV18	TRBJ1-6	ASSPPGQSSYNSPLH
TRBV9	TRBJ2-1	ASSARPLGVNEQF
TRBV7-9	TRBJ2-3	ASSPQESTDTQY
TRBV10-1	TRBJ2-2	ASSRDSQAGELF
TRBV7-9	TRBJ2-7	ASSLGPGEQY
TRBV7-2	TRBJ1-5	ASSLEYSNQPQH
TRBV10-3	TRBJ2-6	AIKGLDNVLT
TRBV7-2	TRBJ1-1	ASTLRGVIGNTEAF
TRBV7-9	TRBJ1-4	ASSFDLVGHEKLF
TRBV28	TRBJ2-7	ASSSGQGRNSYEQY
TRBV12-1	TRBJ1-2	ASSSDRGPTLPYGYT
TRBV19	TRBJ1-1	ASSPRWPEAF
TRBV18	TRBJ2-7	ASSPRVAYEQY
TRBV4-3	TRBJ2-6	ASSQGDSHSGANVLT